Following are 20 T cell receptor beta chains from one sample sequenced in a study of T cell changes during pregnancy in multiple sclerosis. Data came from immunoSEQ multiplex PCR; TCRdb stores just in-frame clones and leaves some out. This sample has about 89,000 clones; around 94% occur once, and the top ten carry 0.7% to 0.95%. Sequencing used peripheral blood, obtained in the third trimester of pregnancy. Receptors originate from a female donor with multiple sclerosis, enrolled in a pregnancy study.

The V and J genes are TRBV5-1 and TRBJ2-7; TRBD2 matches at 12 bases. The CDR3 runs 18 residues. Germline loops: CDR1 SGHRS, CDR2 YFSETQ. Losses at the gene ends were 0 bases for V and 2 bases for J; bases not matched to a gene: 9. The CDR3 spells CASSLGRSSGRGAYEQYF. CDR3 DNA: TGCGCCAGCAGCTTGGGAAGATCTAGCGGGAGGGGCGCCTACGAGCAGTACTTC.

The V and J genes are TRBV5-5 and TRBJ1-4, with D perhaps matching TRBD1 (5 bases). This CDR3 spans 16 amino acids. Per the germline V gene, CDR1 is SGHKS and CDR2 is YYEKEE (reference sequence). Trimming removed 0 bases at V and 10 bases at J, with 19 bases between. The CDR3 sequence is CASSLETGRDGGKLFF. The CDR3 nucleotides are TGTGCCAGCAGCTTGGAAACGGGCAGGGATGGTGGAAAACTGTTTTTT.

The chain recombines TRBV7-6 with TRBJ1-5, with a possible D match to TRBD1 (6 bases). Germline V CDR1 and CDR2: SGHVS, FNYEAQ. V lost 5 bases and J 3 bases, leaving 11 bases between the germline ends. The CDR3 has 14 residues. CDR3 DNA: TGTGCCAGCAGCCACCAGGGGTACAATCAGCCCCAGCATTTT. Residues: CASSHQGYNQPQHF.

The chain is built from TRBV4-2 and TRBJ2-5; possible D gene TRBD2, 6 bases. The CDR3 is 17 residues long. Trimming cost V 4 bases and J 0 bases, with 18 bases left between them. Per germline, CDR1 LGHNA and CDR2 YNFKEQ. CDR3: CASSRNPSGGYQETQYF. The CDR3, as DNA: TGTGCCAGCAGCCGAAACCCCAGCGGAGGGTACCAAGAGACCCAGTACTTC.

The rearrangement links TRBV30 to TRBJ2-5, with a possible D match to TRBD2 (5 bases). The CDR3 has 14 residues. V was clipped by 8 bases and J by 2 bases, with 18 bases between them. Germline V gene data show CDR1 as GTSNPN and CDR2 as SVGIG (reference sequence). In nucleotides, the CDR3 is TGTGCCCTTACACCGGGGTCCATTCAAGAGACCCAGTACTTC. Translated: CALTPGSIQETQYF.

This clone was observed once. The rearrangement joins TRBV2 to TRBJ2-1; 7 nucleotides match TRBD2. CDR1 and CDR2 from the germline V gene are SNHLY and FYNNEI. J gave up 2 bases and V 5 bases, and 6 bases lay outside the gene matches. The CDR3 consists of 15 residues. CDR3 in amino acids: CASSNGGGTYNEQFF. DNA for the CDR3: TGTGCCAGCAGTAATGGCGGGGGTACCTACAATGAGCAGTTCTTC.

CDR3 DNA sequence: TGTGCCAGCAGCGTAGCTACCCCACTAGCGGGAGCGTCCTACAATGAGCAGTTCTTC. Its protein is CASSVATPLAGASYNEQFF. This chain joins TRBV9 and TRBJ2-1; the match to TRBD2 covers 11 bases. The CDR3 is 19 residues long. Germline V gene sequence: CDR1 SGDLS, CDR2 YYNGEE. The trim removed 0 bases at V and 1 base at J, leaving 9 bases unmatched.

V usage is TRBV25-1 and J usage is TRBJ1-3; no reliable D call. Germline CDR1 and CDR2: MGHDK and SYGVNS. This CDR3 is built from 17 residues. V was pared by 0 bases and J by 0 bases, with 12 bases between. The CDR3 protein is CASSEYGSGSSGNTIYF. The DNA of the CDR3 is TGTGCCAGCAGTGAATATGGCAGCGGGAGCTCTGGAAACACCATATATTTT.

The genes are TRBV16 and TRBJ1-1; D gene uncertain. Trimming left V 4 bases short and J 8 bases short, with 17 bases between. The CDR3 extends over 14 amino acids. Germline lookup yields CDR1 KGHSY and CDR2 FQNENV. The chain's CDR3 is CASSPRTSFMEAFF. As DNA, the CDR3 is TGTGCCAGCAGCCCTAGGACTAGTTTCATGGAAGCTTTCTTT.

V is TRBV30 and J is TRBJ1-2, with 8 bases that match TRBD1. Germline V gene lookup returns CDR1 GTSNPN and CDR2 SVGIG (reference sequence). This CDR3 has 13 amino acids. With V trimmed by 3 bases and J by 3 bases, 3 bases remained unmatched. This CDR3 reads CAWSEGQDYGYTF. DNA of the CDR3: TGTGCCTGGAGCGAGGGACAGGACTATGGCTACACCTTC. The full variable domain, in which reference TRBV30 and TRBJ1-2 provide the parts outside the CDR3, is SQTIHQWPATLVQPVGSPLSLECTVEGTSNPNLYWYRQAAGRGLQLLFYSVGIGQISSEVPQNLSASRPQDRQFILSSKKLLLSDSGFYLCAWSEGQDYGYTFGSGTRLTVV.

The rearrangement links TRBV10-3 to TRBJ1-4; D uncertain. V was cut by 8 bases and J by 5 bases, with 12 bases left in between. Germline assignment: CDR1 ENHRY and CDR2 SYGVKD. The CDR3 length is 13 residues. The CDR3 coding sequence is TGTGCCATCTCCAGGAGGGAGAATGAAAAACTGTTTTTT. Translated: CAISRRENEKLFF.

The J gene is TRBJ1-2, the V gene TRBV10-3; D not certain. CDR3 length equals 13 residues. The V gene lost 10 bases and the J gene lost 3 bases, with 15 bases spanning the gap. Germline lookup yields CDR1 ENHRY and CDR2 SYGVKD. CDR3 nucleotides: TGTGCCACGGGAACCGGGTCTTACTATGGCTACACCTTC. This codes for CATGTGSYYGYTF.

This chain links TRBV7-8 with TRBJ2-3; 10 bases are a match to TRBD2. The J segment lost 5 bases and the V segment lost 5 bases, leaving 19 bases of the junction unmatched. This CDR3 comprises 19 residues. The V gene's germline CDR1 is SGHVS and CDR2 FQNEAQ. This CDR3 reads CASSPPGGSGRATEDTQYF. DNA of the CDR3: TGTGCCAGCAGCCCCCCCGGAGGCAGCGGGAGGGCCACGGAAGATACGCAGTATTTT.

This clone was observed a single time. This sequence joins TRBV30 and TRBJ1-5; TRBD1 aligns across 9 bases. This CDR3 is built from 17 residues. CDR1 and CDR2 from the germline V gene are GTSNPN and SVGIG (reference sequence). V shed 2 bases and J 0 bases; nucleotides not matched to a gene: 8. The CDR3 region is CAWSPIGQGFSNQPQHF. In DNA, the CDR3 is TGTGCCTGGAGTCCAATCGGACAGGGGTTTAGCAATCAGCCCCAGCATTTT. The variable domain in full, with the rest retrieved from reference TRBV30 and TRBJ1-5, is SQTIHQWPATLVQPVGSPLSLECTVEGTSNPNLYWYRQAAGRGLQLLFYSVGIGQISSEVPQNLSASRPQDRQFILSSKKLLLSDSGFYLCAWSPIGQGFSNQPQHFGDGTRLSIL.

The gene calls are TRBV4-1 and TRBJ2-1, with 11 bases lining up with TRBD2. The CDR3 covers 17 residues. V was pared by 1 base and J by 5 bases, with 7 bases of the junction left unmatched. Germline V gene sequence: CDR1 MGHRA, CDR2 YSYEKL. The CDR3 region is CASSQALGTSGNNEQFF. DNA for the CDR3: TGCGCCAGCAGCCAAGCCCTCGGGACTAGCGGCAACAATGAGCAGTTCTTC.

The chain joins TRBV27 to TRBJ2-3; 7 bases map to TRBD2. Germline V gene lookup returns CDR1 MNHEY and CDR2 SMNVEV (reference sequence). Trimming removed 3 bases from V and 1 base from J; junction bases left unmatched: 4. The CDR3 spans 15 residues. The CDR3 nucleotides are TGTGCCAGCAGTTTTGGGGGGAGGGGCACAGATACGCAGTATTTT. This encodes CASSFGGRGTDTQYF.

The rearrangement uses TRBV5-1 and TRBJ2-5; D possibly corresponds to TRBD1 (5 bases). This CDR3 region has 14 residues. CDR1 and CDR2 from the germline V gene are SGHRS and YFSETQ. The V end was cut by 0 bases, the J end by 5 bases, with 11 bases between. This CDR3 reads CASSLVLGRETQYF. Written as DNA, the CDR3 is TGCGCCAGCAGCTTGGTATTGGGGCGTGAGACCCAGTACTTC.

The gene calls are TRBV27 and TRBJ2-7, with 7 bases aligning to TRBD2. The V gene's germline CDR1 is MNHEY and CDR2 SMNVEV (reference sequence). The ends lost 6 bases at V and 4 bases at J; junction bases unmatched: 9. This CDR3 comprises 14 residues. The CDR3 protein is CASSRSGWGYEQYF. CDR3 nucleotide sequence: TGTGCCAGCAGCCGTAGCGGGTGGGGGTACGAGCAGTACTTC.

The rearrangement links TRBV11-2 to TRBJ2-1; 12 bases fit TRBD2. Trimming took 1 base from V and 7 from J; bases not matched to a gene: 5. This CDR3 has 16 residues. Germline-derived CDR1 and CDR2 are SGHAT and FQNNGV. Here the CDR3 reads CASSLGGLAGKNEQFF. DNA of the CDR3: TGTGCCAGCAGCTTAGGGGGACTAGCGGGTAAGAATGAGCAGTTCTTC.

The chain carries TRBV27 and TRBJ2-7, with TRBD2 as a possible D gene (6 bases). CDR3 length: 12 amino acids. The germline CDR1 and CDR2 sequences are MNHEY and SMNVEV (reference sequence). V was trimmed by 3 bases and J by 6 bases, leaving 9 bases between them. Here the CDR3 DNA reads TGTGCCAGCAGTTTGCTGGGGGGCGAGCAGTACTTC. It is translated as CASSLLGGEQYF.